A single sample is the source of the 11 T cell receptor beta chains below, sequenced in a study of blood T cell repertoires in COVID-19. Repertoires were generated with immunoSEQ multiplex PCR, while TCRdb's copy carries only in-frame clones and drops some. Of over 250,000 clones listed, 65% to 90% were seen once; the top ten hold 13%. Sequenced sample: peripheral blood. All receptors come from a human donor in a cohort sampled during active COVID-19.

The sample holds many counts of this clone. The J gene is TRBJ2-3, the V gene TRBV4-1; TRBD2 might be the D (6 bases). The CDR3 loop spans 15 amino acids. CDR1 and CDR2 (germline): MGHRA, YSYEKL. The V end lost 4 bases, the J end lost 2 bases, and 13 bases lay between the germline ends. The CDR3 region has the DNA TGCGCCAGCAGCCCGGGACTTTACGTCACAGATACGCAGTATTTT. Protein: CASSPGLYVTDTQYF.

As DNA, the CDR3 is TGTGCCAGCAGCAAACAGGACAGGCTCTTTGATTCACCCCTCCACTTT. Its translation: CASSKQDRLFDSPLHF. The chain joins TRBV21-1 to TRBJ1-6; whether TRBD1, the table's D call, matches the DNA was not checked. TRBV21-1 is a recognized pseudogene. This CDR3 comprises 16 residues.

The chain uses TRBV11-2 and TRBJ2-7; a weak D match, TRBD1 (6 bases). V was shortened by 5 bases and J by 4 bases, with 12 bases between the two germline ends. The CDR3 runs 13 residues. Germline V gene lookup returns CDR1 SGHAT and CDR2 FQNNGV. The CDR3 DNA reads as TGTGCCAGCAGCAGAGGACAGATATACGAGCAGTACTTC. Protein: CASSRGQIYEQYF. The full variable domain, its missing parts supplied by reference TRBV11-2 and TRBJ2-7, is EAGVAQSPRYKIIEKRQSVAFWCNPISGHATLYWYQQILGQGPKLLIQFQNNGVVDDSQLPKDRFSAERLKGVDSTLKIQPAKLEDSAVYLCASSRGQIYEQYFGPGTRLTVT.

The V call is TRBV2, the J call TRBJ1-1, with TRBD1 as a possible D gene (5 bases). The CDR3 runs 11 residues. The V end lost 10 bases, the J end lost 1 base, and 7 bases lay between the germline ends. Germline-derived CDR1 and CDR2 are SNHLY and FYNNEI. DNA of the CDR3: TGTGCCATTCAGGGGAACACTGAAGCTTTCTTT. Translation: CAIQGNTEAFF.

J is TRBJ2-3 and V is TRBV30, with unresolved D. Germline CDR1 is GTSNPN and CDR2 is SVGIG (reference sequence). The CDR3 is 12 residues long. Trimming removed 1 base from V and 7 bases from J, with 9 bases in between. The DNA for the CDR3 is TGTGCCTGGAGTGGGCCGTTGTATACGCAGTATTTT. The encoded protein is CAWSGPLYTQYF.

The chain has TRBV5-1 and TRBJ2-7; D perhaps matches TRBD2 (5 bases). The germline V gene encodes CDR1 SGHRS and CDR2 YFSETQ. V lost 4 bases and J lost 3, with 14 bases in between. This CDR3 region has 14 residues. The CDR3 sequence: CASSQSGSSYEQYF. The CDR3 nucleotides read TGCGCCAGCAGCCAGTCGGGGAGCAGCTACGAGCAGTACTTC.

The CDR3 DNA sequence: TGTGCCAGCAGCTTGGAGGGAGGATCAGAGACCCAGTACTTC. It is translated as CASSLEGGSETQYF. This rearrangement joins TRBV7-9 to TRBJ2-5; maybe TRBD2 (6 bases). Germline CDR1 and CDR2: SEHNR and FQNEAQ (reference sequence). This CDR3 has 14 residues. Trimming took 3 bases from V and 4 from J, leaving 12 bases between them.

This clone was counted a single time. This chain uses TRBV7-9 with TRBJ2-3; weak D call: TRBD1 (6 bases). Germline lookup yields CDR1 SEHNR and CDR2 FQNEAQ (reference sequence). With 5 bases removed from V and 6 bases from J, the gap between germline ends came to 15 bases. The CDR3 consists of 14 residues. CDR3 in amino acids: CASSEDRSRDTQYF. DNA for the CDR3: TGTGCCAGCAGCGAAGACAGGAGTAGGGATACGCAGTATTTT.

The chain couples TRBV9 to TRBJ2-2; 7 bases map to TRBD2. The germline CDR1 and CDR2 sequences are SGDLS and YYNGEE. The CDR3 length is 17 residues. The V segment lost 4 bases and the J segment 3 bases; nucleotides outside the gene matches: 12. The CDR3 spells CASSPWLAVKDTGELFF. The CDR3 DNA follows: TGTGCCAGCAGCCCGTGGCTAGCGGTAAAAGACACCGGGGAGCTGTTTTTT.

V and J are TRBV4-2 and TRBJ2-7; 10 bases match TRBD2. Germline trimming cut 4 bases from V and 3 bases from J; bases unmatched to any gene: 9. This CDR3 is 16 amino acids long. Germline V CDR1 and CDR2: LGHNA, YNFKEQ. The CDR3 protein is CASSPATGTSDYEQYF. CDR3 bases: TGTGCCAGCAGCCCCGCAACCGGGACTAGCGACTACGAGCAGTACTTC.

This clone was seen just once. The chain employs TRBV27 and TRBJ2-2; unclear D gene. Germline V CDR1 and CDR2: MNHEY, SMNVEV (reference sequence). V was cut by 3 bases and J by 5 bases, with 4 bases left in between. This CDR3 comprises 12 residues. CDR3 nucleotide sequence: TGTGCCAGCAGTTTTAGAACCGGGGAGCTGTTTTTT. This sequence encodes CASSFRTGELFF.